The present T cell receptor (beta chain) was sequenced within a study of T cells after yellow fever vaccination. UMIs were added to TCR cDNA along with a universal primer site when it was made by 5'RACE template switching. TCRdb re-called the 5' RACE reads with MiXCR, one entry per CDR3 protein. This table has some 250,000 distinct CDR3 sequences, approximately 3.6% appearing once. Findings and limits, study-wide: Detected again after the booster were most primary-vaccination clones, at about 96% CD4 and about 90% CD8.

This clonotype was counted at least ten times. Its antigen remains unidentified. Material: PBMCs, obtained 15 days after the yellow fever booster vaccination. The receptor was derived from a man younger than 35 who received the YFV17D yellow fever vaccine.

CDR3 sequence (DNA): TGCGCCAGCAGCGGAGGAGGCGGGGGGCTCAACACCGGGGAGCTGTTTTTT. Its protein is CASSGGGGGLNTGELFF. This chain joins TRBV5-1 and TRBJ2-2, with 8 positions matching TRBD2. In germline, CDR1 is SGHRS, CDR2 YFSETQ. Unmatched junction bases numbered 10, after V lost 4 bases and J lost 2 bases. The CDR3 consists of 17 residues.